Detailed here is one TCR beta chain. Antigen specificity is unknown. Trimming stripped 1 base from V and 0 bases from J, with 15 bases between. This CDR3 has 17 residues. Per germline, CDR1 LGHNT and CDR2 FRNRAP. These data come from a study of cytomegalovirus exposure and HLA in healthy donors. Whole-study results and caveats: Most TCR sequences were uncommon, yet certain public TCRs appeared in many donors.

PCR primers comprised 60 Vbeta and 13 Jbeta primers. Sequenced by immunoSEQ multiplex PCR; TCRdb stores in-frame clones only, minus some. The data hold 90,000 or so clones, with 80% to 90% observed a single time. V and J are TRBV12-5 and TRBJ2-5; the D gene is possibly TRBD1 (6 bases). Sequences were obtained from PBMCs. This sequence was found in a man aged 25 to 40 in good health and CMV-seropositive. DNA of the CDR3: TGTGCTAGTGGTTTGGGAACAGGGACCCCGTACCAAGAGACCCAGTACTTC. Protein: CASGLGTGTPYQETQYF.